This is a list of T cell receptor beta chains from one sample in a study of somatic mutations in cytotoxic T cells in rheumatoid arthritis. Assay: immunoSEQ multiplex PCR; the TCRdb copy retains only in-frame clones and omits some. The table lists 16,000 or so clones, roughly 80% of them singletons. The material sequenced was CD8+ T cells sorted from blood. The receptors derive from an adult with rheumatoid arthritis. Both conserved end residues are part of each CDR3. A D gene is named only where the DNA matches it firmly. The size field is filled for only some rows; it gives once, few, many or a size class.

TRBJ1-2 . TRBV29-1 . TGCAGCTATGTGGAAGAGAATGGCTACACCTTC CSYVEENGYTF
TRBJ2-3 . TRBV6-6 . TGTGCCAGCAGCTTTGCAGGGGTAGATACGCAGTATTTT CASSFAGVDTQYF
TRBJ2-2 TRBD2 TRBV9 few TGTGCCAGCAGCGTGGCCGGGACTAGCTCCATCGGGGAGCTGTTTTTT CASSVAGTSSIGELFF
TRBJ2-1 TRBD1 TRBV30 . TGTGCCTGGAGGGCGACAGGGGTTGAGCAGTTCTTC CAWRATGVEQFF
TRBJ1-5 TRBD1 TRBV11-2 . TGTGCCAGCAGCCTAACCTCCGGGACAGGGTACAATCAGCCCCAGCATTTT CASSLTSGTGYNQPQHF
TRBJ1-1 TRBD1 TRBV30 . TGTGCCTGGAGTCAGTCCCGCAGGGGGCGGCGTTATGAAGCTTTCTTT CAWSQSRRGRRYEAFF
TRBJ1-6 TRBD1 TRBV2 . TGTGCCGGCGTAGATGACAGGGGGAATTCACCCCTCCACTTT CAGVDDRGNSPLHF
TRBJ2-7 . TRBV6-5 . TGTGCCAGCAGTTACGCACACTTAGGGTACGAGCAGTACTTC CASSYAHLGYEQYF
TRBJ1-4 TRBD1 TRBV6-5 . TGTGCCAGCAGTTACTCAGTCAGGGGGCCTGAAAAACTGTTTTTT CASSYSVRGPEKLFF
TRBJ1-1 . TRBV27 . TGTGCCAGCAGTTTATATAAGAACACTGAAGCTTTCTTT CASSLYKNTEAFF
TRBJ2-3 . TRBV2 . TGTGCCAGCAGTGAAGAAGAAAAGGGGATCACAGATACGCAGTATTTT CASSEEEKGITDTQYF
TRBJ2-3 . TRBV7-8 . TGTGCCAGCAGCTTAGATCGAGAGTGGCGGGGCGGGGATACGCAGTATTTT CASSLDREWRGGDTQYF
TRBJ1-1 . TRBV10-1 few TGCGCCAGCAGCGAGCCTAACACTGAAGCTTTCTTT CASSEPNTEAFF
TRBJ1-1 . TRBV27 medium-sized TGTGCCAGCAGGCCCTTCCAGCTTAACACTGAAGCTTTCTTT CASRPFQLNTEAFF
TRBJ2-4 . TRBV6-5 . TGTGCCAGCAGGAGGGATGCAAAAAACATTCAGTACTTC CASRRDAKNIQYF
TRBJ2-5 TRBD2 TRBV4-1 . TGCGCCAGCAGCCAAGAGACTAGCTGGGGGAAGACCCAGTACTTC CASSQETSWGKTQYF
TRBJ1-4 . TRBV7-9 . TGTGCCAGCAGCTTACCCGGGATCGACGCAAAACTGTTTTTT CASSLPGIDAKLFF